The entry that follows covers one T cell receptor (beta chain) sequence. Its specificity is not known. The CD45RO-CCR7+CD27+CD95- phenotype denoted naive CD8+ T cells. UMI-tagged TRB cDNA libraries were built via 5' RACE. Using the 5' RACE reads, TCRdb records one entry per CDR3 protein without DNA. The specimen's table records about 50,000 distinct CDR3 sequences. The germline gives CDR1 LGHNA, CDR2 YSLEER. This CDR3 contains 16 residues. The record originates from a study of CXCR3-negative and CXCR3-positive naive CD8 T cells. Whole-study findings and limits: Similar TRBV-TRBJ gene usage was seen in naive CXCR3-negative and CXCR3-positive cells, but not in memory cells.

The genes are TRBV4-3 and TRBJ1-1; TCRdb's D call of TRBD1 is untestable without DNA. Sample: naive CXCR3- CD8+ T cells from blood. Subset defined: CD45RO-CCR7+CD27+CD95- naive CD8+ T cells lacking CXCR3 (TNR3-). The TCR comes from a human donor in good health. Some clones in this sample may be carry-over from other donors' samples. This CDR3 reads CASSQDRGTGATEAFF.